This TCR beta chain was sequenced in a study of T cell responses to AZD1222 COVID-19 vaccine. General observations from the study: Unmutated regions of variants are reportedly targeted by nearly half of spike-specific TCRs.

TCRdb's table, derived via immunoSEQ multiplex PCR, lists solely in-frame clones and lacks some. This sample has roughly 120,000 clones, with roughly 87% found just once. This CDR3 has 15 residues. V was trimmed by 2 bases and J by 0 bases, leaving 5 bases between them. The germline V gene encodes CDR1 SGHTA and CDR2 FQGNSA. For this clone: No antigen is known for it.

This receptor was taken from an adult who received the AZD1222 COVID-19 vaccine. V and J are TRBV7-2 and TRBJ2-6; D is unresolved. The sample consisted of peripheral blood, taken 28 days after the second AZD1222 dose. The CDR3 sequence: CASSLSVSGANVLTF. CDR3 nucleotide sequence: TGTGCCAGCAGCTTAAGCGTCTCTGGGGCCAACGTCCTGACTTTC.